This passage covers 15 T cell receptor beta chains from one sample sequenced in a study of CD8+ T cells in alopecia areata. Specified treatment: oral pan-JAK inhibitor, 5-10 mg twice daily. In each case, RNA was isolated and then reverse transcribed into cDNA as the sequencing template. Using immunoSEQ multiplex PCR, the repertoire was profiled, and TCRdb retains in-frame clones only, with some absent. Among about 170,000 clones listed, 58% were seen once. The material sequenced was CD4+ T cells sorted from blood, taken at roughly week 58, from a patient treated with tofacitinib. The receptor set was obtained from a human donor with alopecia areata.

The chain links TRBV5-1 to TRBJ1-4, with no clear D. The V gene's germline CDR1 is SGHRS and CDR2 YFSETQ. Trimming stripped 4 bases from V and 11 bases from J, with 15 bases between. The CDR3 is 13 residues long. The CDR3 DNA follows: TGCGCCAGCAGCGCCTCGCCCGACGGGAAACTGTTTTTT. Residues: CASSASPDGKLFF.

The gene calls are TRBV9 and TRBJ1-2; tentatively, D is TRBD1 (6 bases). Trimming stripped 6 bases from V and 1 base from J, with 10 bases between. CDR1 SGDLS and CDR2 YYNGEE come from the germline V gene. This CDR3 spans 13 amino acids. DNA of the CDR3: TGTGCCAGCATGACAGGAAATAACTATGGCTACACCTTC. This encodes CASMTGNNYGYTF.

There are many counts of this clone. This sequence joins TRBV7-3 and TRBJ2-1; D is unclear. The CDR3 covers 15 residues. Trimming left V 5 bases short and J 5 bases short, with 16 bases between. Germline CDR1 and CDR2: SGHTA and FQGTGA. The CDR3 loop reads CASSLSLRPDNEQFF. DNA for the CDR3: TGTGCCAGCAGCCTTAGCCTCCGCCCGGACAATGAGCAGTTCTTC.

The chain has TRBV6-5 and TRBJ1-4; TRBD1 is a possible D gene (6 bases). In germline, CDR1 is MNHEY, CDR2 SVGAGI. Between the trimmed V and J ends, which lost 5 bases and 8 bases, there was a span of 15 bases. CDR3 size: 14 residues. The CDR3: CASSPEGGHEKLFF. CDR3 bases: TGTGCCAGCAGTCCGGAGGGGGGGCACGAAAAACTGTTTTTT.

The V call is TRBV27, the J call TRBJ1-4; D not resolved. CDR1 and CDR2 (germline): MNHEY, SMNVEV (reference sequence). The CDR3 contains 14 residues. Trimming took 4 bases from V and 5 from J, leaving 11 bases between them. CDR3 nucleotide sequence: TGTGCCAGCAGTTCCCTCCTTGGCAATGAAAAACTGTTTTTT. This codes for CASSSLLGNEKLFF.

The chain's CDR3 is CASSHHTNSNQPQHF. The CDR3 DNA follows: TGTGCCAGCAGTCACCATACAAATAGCAATCAGCCCCAGCATTTT. The chain has TRBV27 and TRBJ1-5; D remains unclear. Germline CDR1 and CDR2: MNHEY and SMNVEV (reference sequence). Trimming took off 5 bases at V and 0 bases at J, with 11 bases between the two ends. The CDR3 totals 15 residues.

CDR3 amino acids: CASSDGRGSLIGETQYF. CDR3 nucleotides: TGTGCCAGCAGTGATGGGCGCGGGTCTCTGATTGGAGAGACCCAGTACTTC. This sequence joins TRBV25-1 and TRBJ2-5, with D possibly TRBD2 on 5 matching bases. The CDR3 spans 17 residues. CDR1 is MGHDK, CDR2 SYGVNS, per germline. V was clipped by 3 bases and J by 4 bases, with 21 bases between them.

V usage is TRBV5-1 and J usage is TRBJ2-3; D may be TRBD1 or TRBD2 (5 bases each). Germline V gives CDR1 SGHRS, CDR2 YFSETQ. This CDR3 contains 12 residues. V gave up 4 bases and J gave up 6 bases, with 9 bases separating them. CDR3 loop: CASSGTWDTQYF. CDR3 nucleotides: TGCGCCAGCAGCGGGACCTGGGATACGCAGTATTTT.

This chain's CDR3 is CSVEDPGSAFF. As DNA, the CDR3 is TGCAGCGTTGAAGACCCAGGGTCAGCTTTCTTT. This chain connects TRBV29-1 to TRBJ1-1, with a tentative D call TRBD1 (5 bases). V was cut by 0 bases and J by 10 bases, with 9 bases left in between. The CDR3 has 11 amino acids. Germline lookup yields CDR1 SQVTM and CDR2 ANQGSEA.

V usage is TRBV2 and J usage is TRBJ2-7, with no clear D. The CDR3 consists of 13 residues. The germline V and J ends were trimmed by 6 bases and 4 bases, with 13 bases remaining between them. Looked up from germline, CDR1 is SNHLY and CDR2 is FYNNEI. The CDR3 loop is CASRAGPSYEQYF. CDR3 sequence (DNA): TGTGCCAGCAGAGCCGGGCCCTCGTACGAGCAGTACTTC.

The chain carries TRBV4-1 and TRBJ2-7; D call uncertain. There are 15 residues in the CDR3. The germline gives CDR1 MGHRA, CDR2 YSYEKL. V was trimmed by 2 bases and J by 0 bases, leaving 11 bases between them. CDR3 loop: CASSQPTVSSYEQYF. The CDR3 region has the DNA TGCGCCAGCAGCCAACCGACTGTGAGCTCCTACGAGCAGTACTTC.

This clone has only a few counts. The rearrangement joins TRBV10-3 to TRBJ2-7; D is perhaps TRBD1 (5 bases). The CDR3 length is 16 residues. In germline, CDR1 is ENHRY, CDR2 SYGVKD. Deletions cut 0 bases from V and 2 bases from J, with 14 bases between. The DNA for the CDR3 is TGTGCCATCAGTGAGTCGTCTTCAGGGTCGACCTACGAGCAGTACTTC. It is translated as CAISESSSGSTYEQYF.

The V call is TRBV16, the J call TRBJ2-5; possible D gene TRBD1, 5 bases. The J call is uncertain, as TRBJ2-7 better fits the DNA end. From germline, CDR1 is KGHSY and CDR2 FQNENV. The CDR3 runs to 13 residues. CDR3 bases: TGTGCCAGCAGCCAATGGGGCGGCTACGAGCAGTACTTC. Translation gives CASSQWGGYEQYF.

This clone was counted a few times. The chain couples TRBV7-6 to TRBJ2-7; 8 bases map to TRBD1. The CDR3 runs 13 residues. Germline values: CDR1 SGHVS, CDR2 FNYEAQ. The ends lost 4 bases at V and 5 bases at J; junction bases unmatched: 4. In nucleotides, the CDR3 is TGTGCCAGCAGCTCTGGACAGGGTAACGAGCAGTACTTC. Its protein is CASSSGQGNEQYF.

The chain is built from TRBV7-9 and TRBJ1-1; D is undetermined. Trimming took off 2 bases at V and 0 bases at J, with 10 bases between the two ends. CDR1 SEHNR and CDR2 FQNEAQ come from the germline V gene (reference sequence). This CDR3 spans 15 amino acids. The CDR3 loop is CASSLNVGMNTEAFF. The CDR3 nucleotides read TGTGCCAGCAGCTTAAATGTTGGGATGAACACTGAAGCTTTCTTT.